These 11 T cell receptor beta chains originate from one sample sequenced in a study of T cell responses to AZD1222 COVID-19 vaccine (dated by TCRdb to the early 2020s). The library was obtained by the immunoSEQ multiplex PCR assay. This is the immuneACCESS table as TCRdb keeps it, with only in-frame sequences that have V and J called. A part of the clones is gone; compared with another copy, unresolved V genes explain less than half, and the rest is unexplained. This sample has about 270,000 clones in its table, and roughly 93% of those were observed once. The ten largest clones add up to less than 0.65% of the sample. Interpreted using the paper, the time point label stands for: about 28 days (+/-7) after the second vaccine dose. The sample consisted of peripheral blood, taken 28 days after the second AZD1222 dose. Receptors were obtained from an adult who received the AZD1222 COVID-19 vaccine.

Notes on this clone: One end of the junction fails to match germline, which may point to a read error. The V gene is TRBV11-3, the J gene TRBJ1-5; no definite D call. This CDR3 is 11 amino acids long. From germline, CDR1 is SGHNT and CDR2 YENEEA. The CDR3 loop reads CASSLDEPQHF. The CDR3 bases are TGTGCCAGCAGCCTAGACGAGCCCCAGCATTTT.

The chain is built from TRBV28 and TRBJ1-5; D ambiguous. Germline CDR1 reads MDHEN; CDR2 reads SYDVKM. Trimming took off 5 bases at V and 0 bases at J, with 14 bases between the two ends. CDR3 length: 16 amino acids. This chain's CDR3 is CASSPPGWNSNQPQHF. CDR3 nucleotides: TGTGCCAGCAGTCCCCCGGGGTGGAATAGCAATCAGCCCCAGCATTTT.

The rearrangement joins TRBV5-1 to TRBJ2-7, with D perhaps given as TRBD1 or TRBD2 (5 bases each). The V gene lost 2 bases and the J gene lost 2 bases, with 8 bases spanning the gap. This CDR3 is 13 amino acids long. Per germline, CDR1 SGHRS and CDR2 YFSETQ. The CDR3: CASSFGTAYEQYF. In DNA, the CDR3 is TGCGCCAGCAGCTTCGGGACGGCCTACGAGCAGTACTTC.

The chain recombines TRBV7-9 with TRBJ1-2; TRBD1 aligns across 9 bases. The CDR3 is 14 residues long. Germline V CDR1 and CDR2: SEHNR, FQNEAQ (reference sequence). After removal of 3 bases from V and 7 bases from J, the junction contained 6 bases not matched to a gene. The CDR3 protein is CASSFPQGAGGYTF. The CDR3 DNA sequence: TGTGCCAGCAGCTTTCCACAGGGGGCAGGTGGCTACACCTTC.

This CDR3 reads CASSHKRAGNEQFF. In DNA form, the CDR3 reads TGTGCCAGCAGCCATAAGAGGGCCGGGAATGAGCAGTTCTTC. The chain is built from TRBV3-1 (or the pseudogene TRBV3-2) and TRBJ2-1, with D possibly TRBD2 on 5 matching bases. CDR1 is LGHDT, CDR2 YNNKEL, per germline (reference sequence). Between the trimmed V and J ends, which lost 3 bases and 7 bases, there was a span of 13 bases. This CDR3 has 14 amino acids.

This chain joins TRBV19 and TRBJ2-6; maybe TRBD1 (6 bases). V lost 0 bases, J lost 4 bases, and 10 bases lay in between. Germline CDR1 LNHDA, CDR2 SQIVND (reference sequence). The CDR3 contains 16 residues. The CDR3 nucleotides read TGTGCCAGTAGTATAGATAACAGGGCCGGGGCCAACGTCCTGACTTTC. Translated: CASSIDNRAGANVLTF. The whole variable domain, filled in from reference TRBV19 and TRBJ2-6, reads DGGITQSPKYLFRKEGQNVTLSCEQNLNHDAMYWYRQDPGQGLRLIYYSQIVNDFQKGDIAEGYSVSREKKESFPLTVTSAQKNPTAFYLCASSIDNRAGANVLTFGAGSRLTVL.

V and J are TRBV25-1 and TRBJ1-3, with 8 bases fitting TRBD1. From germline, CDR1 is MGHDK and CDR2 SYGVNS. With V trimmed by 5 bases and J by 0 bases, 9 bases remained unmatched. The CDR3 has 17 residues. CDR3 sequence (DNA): TGTGCCAGCAGTCCGGCGGACAGGGTCAGCTCTGGAAACACCATATATTTT. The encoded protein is CASSPADRVSSGNTIYF. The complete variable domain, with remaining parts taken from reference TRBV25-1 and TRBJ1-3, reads EADIYQTPRYLVIGTGKKITLECSQTMGHDKMYWYQQDPGMELHLIHYSYGVNSTEKGDLSSESTVSRIRTEHFPLTLESARPSHTSQYLCASSPADRVSSGNTIYFGEGSWLTVV.

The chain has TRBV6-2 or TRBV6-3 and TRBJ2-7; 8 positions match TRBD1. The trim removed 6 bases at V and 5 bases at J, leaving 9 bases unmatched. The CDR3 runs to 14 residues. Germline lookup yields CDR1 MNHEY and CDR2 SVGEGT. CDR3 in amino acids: CASSGDRGRNEQYF. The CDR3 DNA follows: TGTGCCAGCAGCGGAGACAGGGGAAGAAACGAGCAGTACTTC.

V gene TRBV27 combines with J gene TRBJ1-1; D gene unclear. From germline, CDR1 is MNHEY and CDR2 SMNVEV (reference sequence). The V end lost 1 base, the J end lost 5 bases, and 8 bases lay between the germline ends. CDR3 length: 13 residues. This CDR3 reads CASSLFRGTEAFF. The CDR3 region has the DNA TGTGCCAGCAGTTTATTCAGAGGGACTGAAGCTTTCTTT.

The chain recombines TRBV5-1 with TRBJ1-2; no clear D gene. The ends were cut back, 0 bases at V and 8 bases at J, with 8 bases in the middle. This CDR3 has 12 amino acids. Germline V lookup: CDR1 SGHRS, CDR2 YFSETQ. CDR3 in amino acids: CASSLAGWGYTF. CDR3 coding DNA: TGCGCCAGCAGCTTGGCCGGGTGGGGCTACACCTTC.

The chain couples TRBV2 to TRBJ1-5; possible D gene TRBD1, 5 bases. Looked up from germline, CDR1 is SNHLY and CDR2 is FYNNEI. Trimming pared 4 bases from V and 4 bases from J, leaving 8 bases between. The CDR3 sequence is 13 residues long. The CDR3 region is CASSAWGNQPQHF. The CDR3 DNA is TGTGCCAGCAGTGCTTGGGGGAATCAGCCCCAGCATTTT.